This T cell receptor beta chain was captured by sequencing in a study of T cell repertoires in cytomegalovirus infection. Study context: The authors relied on CMV epitopes, both recently identified HLA-C-restricted and well-studied HLA-B-restricted. Public TCR beta signatures indicated both CMV infection and matching HLA type. Notes on the study in general: Dominant in the ex vivo response were TCR beta clonotypes restricted by HLA-C and specific for CMV. People with CMV and the relevant HLA were identified by cumulative public TCR beta family frequency.

Trimming at V came to 5 bases and at J to 2 bases, leaving 5 bases not matched to a gene. Germline lookup yields CDR1 SGHTA and CDR2 FQGNSA. The CDR3 length is 15 residues. Details on this clonotype: The antigen is undetermined.

TCRdb reanalysed the reads using MiXCR and keeps one entry per CDR3 protein. The sample holds approximately 50,000 distinct CDR3 sequences, roughly a fifth seen once. The receptor was isolated from a human donor in good health (CMV status not recorded). Some clones in this sample may be carry-over from other donors' samples. The sample here was CD8+ T cells from cultured PBMCs, taken from culture after CMV antigen stimulation. The chain joins TRBV7-2 to TRBJ1-3; 8 bases match TRBD1. Here the CDR3 reads CASSVGTGAGNTIYF. DNA for the CDR3: TGTGCCAGCAGCGTCGGGACAGGCGCTGGAAACACCATATATTTT.